This TCR beta chain stems from a study of read filtering for tumor transcriptome and immune sequencing. Study-level points and caveats: The sorted CD138-negative fraction was a mixed bone marrow immune population, not purified T cells. About 81.9% of IR-seq clonotypes had a single read, yet these held roughly 3.3% of reads.

This CDR3 contains 15 residues. From germline, CDR1 is SGHAT and CDR2 FQDESV (reference sequence). V was shortened by 3 bases and J by 2 bases, with 13 bases between the two germline ends. This clonotype was counted ten times or more. Antigen unknown. From around 0.4 ug of RNA, a library with molecular barcoded alpha/delta and beta/gamma adaptors was made. TCRdb reprocessed the reads via MiXCR and lists one record per CDR3 protein. This table has under 150,000 distinct CDR3 sequences, less than 15% appearing once. The sample was a population of CD138-negative cells sorted from bone marrow. This receptor was identified in a donor aged 40 or older with multiple myeloma. The chain has TRBV11-1 and TRBJ2-5; possible D gene TRBD2, 6 bases. The CDR3 bases are TGTGCCAGCAGCTTCACTACCGGACTACAAGAGACCCAGTACTTC. It codes for CASSFTTGLQETQYF.